The 5 T cell receptor beta chains given below trace back to one sample, sequenced in a study of human T cells and chemical hapten exposure. As to time point: pre-sensitization, week 0. Described treatment: therapeutic diphenylcyclopropenone sensitization with weekly scalp DPC. TCRdb independently ran MiXCR on the RACE reads; one entry per CDR3 protein. Counted here are fewer than 350,000 distinct CDR3 sequences, roughly 7.7% occurring once; the ten biggest clones make up roughly 1.2%. The sequencing here drew on whole blood, taken in connection with sensitization to the hapten diphenylcyclopropenone (DPC). These receptors were taken from a man younger than 30 with alopecia areata. Some clones in this sample may be carry-over from other donors' samples.

This clonotype was recorded many times. V usage is TRBV18 and J usage is TRBJ1-1; a possible D gene is TRBD1 (6 bases). The CDR3 consists of 15 residues. Looked up from germline, CDR1 is KGHSH and CDR2 is LQKENI. V shed 5 bases and J shed 0 bases, with 13 bases lying between them. The DNA for the CDR3 is TGTGCCAGCTCAGATGGGGGCATCATGAACACTGAAGCTTTCTTT. Translation gives CASSDGGIMNTEAFF. Full variable domain (missing parts from reference TRBV18 and TRBJ1-1): NAGVMQNPRHLVRRRGQEARLRCSPMKGHSHVYWYRQLPEEGLKFMVYLQKENIIDESGMPKERFSAEFPKEGPSILRIQQVVRGDSAAYFCASSDGGIMNTEAFFGQGTRLTVV.

The sample holds many counts of this clonotype. V is TRBV7-9 and J is TRBJ2-5; a possible D gene is TRBD1 (6 bases). CDR3 length: 14 amino acids. Between the trimmed V and J ends, which lost 5 bases and 0 bases, there was a span of 10 bases. CDR1 SEHNR and CDR2 FQNEAQ come from the germline V gene (reference sequence). CDR3 coding DNA: TGTGCCAGCAGCCCTACAGGGTACCAAGAGACCCAGTACTTC. It is translated as CASSPTGYQETQYF.

This sequence joins TRBV7-9 and TRBJ2-7; possible D gene TRBD1, 6 bases. Germline-derived CDR1 and CDR2 are SEHNR and FQNEAQ (reference sequence). The V end was cut by 5 bases, the J end by 5 bases, with 13 bases between. This CDR3 comprises 13 residues. The CDR3 spells CASSPWDIHEQYF. The CDR3 DNA is TGTGCCAGCAGCCCTTGGGACATCCACGAGCAGTACTTC.

The chain joins TRBV29-1 to TRBJ1-1, with D possibly being TRBD1 (5 bases). The CDR3 loop spans 13 amino acids. The germline V gene encodes CDR1 SQVTM and CDR2 ANQGSEA. With 5 bases removed from V and 1 base from J, the gap between germline ends came to 11 bases. The CDR3 reads CSVRRGANTEAFF. CDR3 bases: TGCAGCGTTAGACGCGGGGCGAACACTGAAGCTTTCTTT. Filled out from reference TRBV29-1 and TRBJ1-1, the complete variable domain reads SAVISQKPSRDICQRGTSLTIQCQVDSQVTMMFWYRQQPGQSLTLIATANQGSEATYESGFVIDKFPISRPNLTFSTLTVSNMSPEDSSIYLCSVRRGANTEAFFGQGTRLTVV.

This clonotype was detected ten times or more. The V and J genes are TRBV6-5 and TRBJ1-2, with D unresolved. Germline V CDR1 and CDR2: MNHEY, SVGAGI. The CDR3 has 15 residues. Deletions cut 3 bases from V and 0 bases from J, with 11 bases between. CDR3 protein: CASSYGQIANYGYTF. In DNA form, the CDR3 reads TGTGCCAGCAGTTATGGGCAGATAGCTAACTATGGCTACACCTTC.